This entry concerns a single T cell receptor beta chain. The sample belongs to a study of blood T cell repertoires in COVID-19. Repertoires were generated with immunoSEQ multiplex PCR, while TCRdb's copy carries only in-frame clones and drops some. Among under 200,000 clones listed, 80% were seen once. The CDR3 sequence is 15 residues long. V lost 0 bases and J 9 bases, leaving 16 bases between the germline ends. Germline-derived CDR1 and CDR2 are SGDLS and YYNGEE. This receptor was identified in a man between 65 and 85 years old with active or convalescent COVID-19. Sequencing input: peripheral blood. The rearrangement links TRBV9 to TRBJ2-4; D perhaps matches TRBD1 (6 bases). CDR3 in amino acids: CASSVESGTRFIQYF. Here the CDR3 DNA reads TGTGCCAGCAGCGTAGAATCCGGGACAAGGTTCATTCAGTACTTC.